These 4 T cell receptor beta chains came from one sample sequenced in a study of cytomegalovirus exposure and HLA in healthy donors. Amplification used 60 Vbeta primers and 13 Jbeta primers. Assay used: immunoSEQ multiplex PCR; TCRdb lists only in-frame clones, some missing. The sample consists of 120,000 to 150,000 clones, about 82% of them appearing once. The sequencing input was PBMCs. The receptor source for this set is a male donor in good health and CMV-seronegative.

This rearrangement joins TRBV6-5 to TRBJ2-7, with TRBD2 identical over 7 bases. V was pared by 0 bases and J by 3 bases, with 8 bases of the junction left unmatched. This CDR3 has 16 residues. Germline V gene data show CDR1 as MNHEY and CDR2 as SVGAGI. The CDR3 DNA follows: TGTGCCAGCAGTTACTCACCAGCGGGACTCTACTACGAGCAGTACTTC. Translated, it gives CASSYSPAGLYYEQYF.

This chain connects TRBV18 to TRBJ2-2, with a weak D call TRBD1 (5 bases). Trimming removed 6 bases from V and 1 base from J, with 6 bases in between. There are 13 residues in the CDR3. CDR1 is KGHSH, CDR2 LQKENI, per germline. DNA for the CDR3: TGTGCCAGCTCCGACAGGAACACCGGGGAGCTGTTTTTT. Translating gives CASSDRNTGELFF.

The V call is TRBV6-6, the J call TRBJ2-1, with 9 bases fitting TRBD1. Germline V gene data show CDR1 as MNHNY and CDR2 as SVGAGI (reference sequence). The CDR3 length is 16 residues. J lost 5 bases, V lost 6 bases, and 11 bases had no gene match. The CDR3 DNA sequence: TGTGCCAGCAGAAAGTACCGGGACAGGGACCACAATGAGCAGTTCTTC. Amino acid sequence: CASRKYRDRDHNEQFF.

This chain joins TRBV4-3 and TRBJ2-1, with D possibly being TRBD1 (6 bases). Between the trimmed V and J ends, which lost 1 base and 4 bases, there was a span of 11 bases. This CDR3 is built from 15 residues. In germline, CDR1 is LGHNA, CDR2 YSLEER. The CDR3 nucleotides read TGCGCCAGCAGCCAAGTCCCCACAGGGTACAATGAGCAGTTCTTC. As protein: CASSQVPTGYNEQFF.